This TCR beta chain was obtained from a study of blood T cells in healthy people across ages. Across the study: Capture via template switching afforded approximately one barcoded beta molecule per two T cells.

Points from the study as a whole: Estimated diversity that came from one million T cells was considered an underestimate.

Combining a sample-barcoded 5' primer with a J-beta primer mix, a second PCR ran for about 7 to 11 cycles. Each CDR3 protein gets one entry after TCRdb re-called the 5' RACE reads with MiXCR. The table includes hundreds of thousands of distinct CDR3 sequences, around half detected once. Comment on this clonotype: Antigen: not known.

The CDR3 loop spans 12 amino acids. Germline CDR1 reads SQVTM; CDR2 reads ANQGSEA. The V gene lost 3 bases and the J gene lost 4 bases, with 9 bases spanning the gap. This sequence was found in an elderly man in good health. This sequence joins TRBV29-1 and TRBJ2-5; D may match TRBD1 or TRBD2 (6 bases each). The sample was blood. CDR3 sequence: CSVDRGVETQYF. Here the CDR3 DNA reads TGCAGCGTTGATAGGGGGGTAGAGACCCAGTACTTC.